The 31 T cell receptor beta chains in this list originate from one sample, sequenced in a study of OX40 agonist ivuxolimab in advanced cancers. Receptor amplification or capture employed the immunoSEQ multiplex PCR assay. Entries here come from immuneACCESS through TCRdb and include only in-frame sequences with V and J called. Some clones fail to appear in such tables; in the studies checked, an unresolved V gene covers under half of the shortfall, and the cause of the remainder is unknown. Present in this sample are tens of thousands of clones, 88% of which were seen just once. Around 4.3% of the sample belongs to the ten largest clones. The sample here was CD4+ or CD8+ T cells sorted from blood, taken in a trial of the OX40 agonist ivuxolimab. These receptors were taken from an adult with an advanced solid tumor such as melanoma, head and neck, liver or kidney cancer.

The chain joins TRBV15 to TRBJ2-2; TRBD1 matches at 7 bases. V gave up 6 bases and J gave up 8 bases; unmatched junction bases: 12. The CDR3 length is 15 residues. Germline V gene lookup returns CDR1 LNHNV and CDR2 YYDKDF (reference sequence). CDR3 sequence reads: CATRRRTGAEGELFF. CDR3 DNA: TGTGCCACCAGACGCCGTACAGGGGCGGAAGGGGAGCTGTTTTTT.

This clone was counted a few times. V is TRBV6-5 and J is TRBJ1-4, with TRBD1 matching over 10 bases. Trimming cost V 5 bases and J 5 bases; bases outside gene matches: 5. This CDR3 region has 15 residues. Germline assignment: CDR1 MNHEY and CDR2 SVGAGI. CDR3 bases: TGTGCCAGCAGTACTCGGGACAGGGGAAATGAAAAACTGTTTTTT. The encoded protein is CASSTRDRGNEKLFF.

This clone has just one count. The chain's CDR3 is CASSGGPYNEQFF. The CDR3 nucleotides read TGTGCCAGCTCGGGGGGGCCCTACAATGAGCAGTTCTTC. The chain combines TRBV10-3 with TRBJ2-1, with 8 bases that match TRBD2. The J segment lost 2 bases and the V segment lost 10 bases, leaving 4 bases of the junction unmatched. CDR1 and CDR2 from the germline V gene are ENHRY and SYGVKD. The CDR3 extends over 13 amino acids.

The J gene is TRBJ2-7, the V gene TRBV2; no reliable D call. The ends were cut back, 6 bases at V and 5 bases at J, with 8 bases in the middle. The length of the CDR3 is 11 residues. From germline, CDR1 is SNHLY and CDR2 FYNNEI. The CDR3 here is CASRTTDEQYF. CDR3 sequence (DNA): TGTGCCAGCAGAACGACGGACGAGCAGTACTTC.

This clone was counted once. This chain uses TRBV6-5 with TRBJ1-4; the match to TRBD1 covers 9 bases. The V gene end was trimmed by 6 bases and the J gene end by 6 bases; junction bases not matched to a gene: 8. Germline V gene data show CDR1 as MNHEY and CDR2 as SVGAGI. This CDR3 contains 15 residues. CDR3 residues: CASRPPGQGYEKLFF. The CDR3 DNA reads as TGTGCCAGCAGACCTCCGGGACAGGGTTATGAAAAACTGTTTTTT.

This clone has more than one count but fewer than ten. This chain links TRBV27 with TRBJ2-1, with 10 bases fitting TRBD2. The CDR3 is 16 amino acids. CDR1 and CDR2 from the germline V gene are MNHEY and SMNVEV (reference sequence). Trimming cost V 5 bases and J 9 bases; bases outside gene matches: 13. The CDR3 region is CASSRWTSGEGGEQFF. For the CDR3, the DNA is TGTGCCAGCAGTCGATGGACTAGCGGTGAGGGGGGTGAGCAGTTCTTC.

The chain couples TRBV29-1 to TRBJ2-3; TRBD1 is a possible D gene (5 bases). CDR3 length equals 12 residues. The V gene lost 7 bases and the J gene lost 10 bases, with 18 bases spanning the gap. Per germline, CDR1 SQVTM and CDR2 ANQGSEA. CDR3 amino acids: CSGAGNTQAQYF. The CDR3 coding sequence is TGCAGCGGGGCAGGGAATACCCAGGCGCAGTATTTT.

A few counts support this clone. The chain joins TRBV21-1 to TRBJ2-2. TRBV21-1 is classified as a pseudogene. The CDR3 extends over 16 amino acids. The CDR3 loop is CASSKGGDRNTGELFF. CDR3 bases: TGTGCCAGCAGCAAAGGAGGGGACCGCAACACCGGGGAGCTGTTTTTT.

This chain joins TRBV6-5 and TRBJ2-2, with D perhaps TRBD2 (6 bases). The V gene's germline CDR1 is MNHEY and CDR2 SVGAGI. Trimming took off 8 bases at V and 2 bases at J, with 12 bases between the two ends. This CDR3 is 14 amino acids long. This CDR3 is CASLGLYNTGELFF. For the CDR3, the DNA is TGTGCCAGCCTAGGACTATACAACACCGGGGAGCTGTTTTTT.

The chain uses TRBV14 and TRBJ2-2; D call uncertain. Trimming took off 1 base at V and 6 bases at J, with 9 bases between the two ends. The CDR3 contains 14 residues. Germline lookup yields CDR1 SGHDN and CDR2 FVKESK. CDR3 protein: CASSQVGFAGELFF. The CDR3 DNA reads as TGTGCCAGCAGCCAAGTCGGTTTTGCCGGGGAGCTGTTTTTT.

The V gene is TRBV10-3, the J gene TRBJ1-4, with a tentative D call TRBD1 (5 bases). CDR3 length equals 16 residues. The V and J ends lost 2 bases and 0 bases respectively, with 10 bases between them. The germline V gene encodes CDR1 ENHRY and CDR2 SYGVKD. The CDR3 here is CAISENWGPTNEKLFF. CDR3 bases: TGTGCCATCAGTGAGAACTGGGGACCAACTAATGAAAAACTGTTTTTT.

This chain connects TRBV5-1 to TRBJ2-3; possible D gene TRBD1, 5 bases. The germline CDR1 and CDR2 sequences are SGHRS and YFSETQ. This CDR3 has 16 residues. Trimming cost V 5 bases and J 1 base, with 17 bases left between them. The CDR3 coding sequence is TGCGCCAGCAGATCAAACGTTGGCAGGGGCACAGATACGCAGTATTTT. The encoded protein is CASRSNVGRGTDTQYF.

The genes are TRBV27 and TRBJ2-2; D unresolved. This CDR3 spans 15 amino acids. CDR1 is MNHEY and CDR2 is SMNVEV in the germline V gene (reference sequence). V was clipped by 1 base and J by 1 base, with 7 bases between them. The CDR3 coding sequence is TGTGCCAGCAGTTTATGGAACCAGAACACCGGGGAGCTGTTTTTT. Its protein product is CASSLWNQNTGELFF.

The gene calls are TRBV5-1 and TRBJ2-5; D unclear. Germline lookup yields CDR1 SGHRS and CDR2 YFSETQ. The V end was cut by 0 bases, the J end by 1 base, with 10 bases between. This CDR3 comprises 15 residues. The CDR3, as DNA: TGCGCCAGCAGCTTGGTGTTGGGAACCCAAGAGACCCAGTACTTC. Its protein is CASSLVLGTQETQYF.

This chain joins TRBV29-1 and TRBJ2-3; D gene unclear. The CDR3 totals 13 residues. The V gene's germline CDR1 is SQVTM and CDR2 ANQGSEA. Trimming cost V 1 base and J 2 bases, with 7 bases left between them. The CDR3 region has the DNA TGCAGCGTTGAAGGTCATGACACAGATACGCAGTATTTT. Protein: CSVEGHDTDTQYF.

The V gene is TRBV7-2, the J gene TRBJ2-1, with TRBD2 as a possible D gene (5 bases). CDR1 and CDR2 from the germline V gene are SGHTA and FQGNSA. The CDR3 runs 11 residues. V shed 6 bases and J shed 10 bases, with 10 bases lying between them. DNA for the CDR3: TGTGCCAGCAGGCGACTATCGGAGCAGTTCTTC. It specifies CASRRLSEQFF.

This chain links TRBV5-1 with TRBJ2-3; D gene unclear. Trimming stripped 1 base from V and 4 bases from J, with 1 base between. The CDR3 has 11 amino acids. Per germline, CDR1 SGHRS and CDR2 YFSETQ. CDR3 sequence reads: CASSLSDTQYF. The CDR3 nucleotides are TGCGCCAGCAGCTTGTCAGATACGCAGTATTTT. Variable domain in full (rest from reference TRBV5-1 and TRBJ2-3): KAGVTQTPRYLIKTRGQQVTLSCSPISGHRSVSWYQQTPGQGLQFLFEYFSETQRNKGNFPGRFSGRQFSNSRSEMNVSTLELGDSALYLCASSLSDTQYFGPGTRLTVL.

The chain joins TRBV28 to TRBJ1-6; D uncertain. V shed 2 bases and J shed 7 bases, with 3 bases lying between them. CDR3 length equals 12 residues. Germline CDR1 reads MDHEN; CDR2 reads SYDVKM. CDR3 region: CASSLLNSPLHF. The CDR3 nucleotides are TGTGCCAGCAGTTTACTGAATTCACCCCTCCACTTT.

V usage is TRBV19 and J usage is TRBJ1-1, with a weak D call TRBD1 (5 bases). CDR3 length equals 16 residues. V lost 10 bases, J lost 3 bases, and 24 bases lay in between. Germline V lookup: CDR1 LNHDA, CDR2 SQIVND (reference sequence). The CDR3 DNA follows: TGTGCCACCCGACCGCCCGGGAGGGTGGGGGACACTGAAGCTTTCTTT. Translation gives CATRPPGRVGDTEAFF. Drawing the rest from reference TRBV19 and TRBJ1-1, the complete variable domain is DGGITQSPKYLFRKEGQNVTLSCEQNLNHDAMYWYRQDPGQGLRLIYYSQIVNDFQKGDIAEGYSVSREKKESFPLTVTSAQKNPTAFYLCATRPPGRVGDTEAFFGQGTRLTVV.

The J gene is TRBJ2-2, the V gene TRBV28; 13 bases align to TRBD2. CDR1 is MDHEN and CDR2 is SYDVKM in the germline V gene. The CDR3 covers 15 residues. V lost 11 bases and J lost 7; bases outside the gene matches: 10. The CDR3 reads CAAKLAGGEGGELFF. The CDR3 DNA reads TGTGCCGCGAAACTAGCGGGAGGGGAAGGCGGGGAGCTGTTTTTT.

The V call is TRBV6-6, the J call TRBJ2-3, with D perhaps TRBD1 (6 bases). CDR1 is MNHNY, CDR2 SVGAGI, per germline (reference sequence). Between the trimmed V and J ends, which lost 2 bases and 0 bases, there was a span of 12 bases. The CDR3 is made up of 16 amino acids. CDR3 amino acids: CASSYTWDTSTDTQYF. CDR3 bases: TGTGCCAGCAGTTACACATGGGACACCAGCACAGATACGCAGTATTTT.

The chain carries TRBV15 and TRBJ2-3; the D is unclear. Germline values: CDR1 LNHNV, CDR2 YYDKDF (reference sequence). The CDR3 totals 14 residues. V dropped 0 bases and J dropped 3 bases, with 7 bases sitting between them. CDR3 sequence reads: CATSRDMVTDTQYF. CDR3 sequence (DNA): TGTGCCACCAGCAGAGATATGGTGACAGATACGCAGTATTTT. The entire variable domain, with the rest obtained from reference TRBV15 and TRBJ2-3, is as follows: DAMVIQNPRYQVTQFGKPVTLSCSQTLNHNVMYWYQQKSSQAPKLLFHYYDKDFNNEADTPDNFQSRRPNTSFCFLDIRSPGLGDTAMYLCATSRDMVTDTQYFGPGTRLTVL.

The chain employs TRBV7-2 and TRBJ2-5; TRBD2 aligns across 9 bases. CDR3 size: 13 residues. V trimming: 6 bases; J trimming: 5 bases; junction bases outside the gene matches: 4. CDR1 and CDR2 (germline): SGHTA, FQGNSA. The CDR3 DNA follows: TGTGCCAGCAGGGCTAGCGGGACGGAGACCCAGTACTTC. Translation gives CASRASGTETQYF.

The chain uses TRBV2 and TRBJ2-2; the match to TRBD2 covers 7 bases. Losses at the gene ends were 4 bases for V and 4 bases for J; bases not matched to a gene: 6. Looked up from germline, CDR1 is SNHLY and CDR2 is FYNNEI. The CDR3 is made up of 15 amino acids. In nucleotides, the CDR3 is TGTGCCAGCAGTGCCAGCGGGACCTTCACCGGGGAGCTGTTTTTT. Its protein is CASSASGTFTGELFF.

The V and J genes are TRBV18 and TRBJ1-4, with 9 positions matching TRBD1. The V gene's germline CDR1 is KGHSH and CDR2 LQKENI. This CDR3 region has 16 residues. V shed 4 bases, J shed 4 bases, and the junction held 7 bases outside the gene matches. In DNA, the CDR3 is TGTGCCAGCTCACGACAACAGGGGGCGAATAATGAAAAACTGTTTTTT. Protein product: CASSRQQGANNEKLFF. Complete variable domain (other parts from reference TRBV18 and TRBJ1-4): NAGVMQNPRHLVRRRGQEARLRCSPMKGHSHVYWYRQLPEEGLKFMVYLQKENIIDESGMPKERFSAEFPKEGPSILRIQQVVRGDSAAYFCASSRQQGANNEKLFFGSGTQLSVL.

This clone has just one count. The chain employs TRBV28 and TRBJ2-3; 8 bases are shared with TRBD1. CDR3 length: 14 amino acids. Germline assignment: CDR1 MDHEN and CDR2 SYDVKM. V lost 3 bases to trimming and J lost 4 bases; unmatched junction nucleotides: 3. CDR3 sequence: CASSFIQGADTQYF. DNA of the CDR3: TGTGCCAGCAGTTTTATACAGGGGGCAGATACGCAGTATTTT.

The rearrangement joins TRBV30 to TRBJ2-1, with 7 nucleotides matching TRBD2. The CDR3 is 14 residues long. The V gene end was trimmed by 0 bases and the J gene end by 10 bases; junction bases not matched to a gene: 9. Germline V gives CDR1 GTSNPN, CDR2 SVGIG (reference sequence). CDR3 bases: TGTGCCTGGAGTGTATCCGGTAGCGGGCGGGAGCAGTTCTTC. It yields the protein CAWSVSGSGREQFF.

The chain recombines TRBV5-8 with TRBJ2-1, with 8 nucleotides matching TRBD2. The V and J ends lost 4 bases and 9 bases, in that order; junction bases with no gene match: 12. Per the germline V gene, CDR1 is SGHTS and CDR2 is YDEGEE. CDR3 length equals 15 residues. The CDR3 region is CASSPSGSNFGEQFF. CDR3 in DNA: TGTGCCAGCAGCCCCAGCGGGAGTAACTTCGGTGAGCAGTTCTTC.

This clone was found once. The rearrangement uses TRBV6-5 and TRBJ2-1, with 11 bases aligning to TRBD2. The germline V gene encodes CDR1 MNHEY and CDR2 SVGAGI. The V segment lost 2 bases and the J segment 5 bases; nucleotides outside the gene matches: 5. This CDR3 comprises 16 residues. CDR3 in amino acids: CASSYRLAGGDNEQFF. CDR3 DNA: TGTGCCAGCAGTTACCGTCTAGCGGGAGGTGACAATGAGCAGTTCTTC.

In its sample, this clone was seen a few times. CDR3 sequence: CASSMGRGYNQPQHF. Written as DNA, the CDR3 is TGTGCCAGTAGTATGGGCAGGGGCTACAATCAGCCCCAGCATTTT. This rearrangement joins TRBV19 to TRBJ1-5; maybe TRBD1 (6 bases). This CDR3 has 15 residues. Looked up from germline, CDR1 is LNHDA and CDR2 is SQIVND (reference sequence). Trimming pared 3 bases from V and 3 bases from J, leaving 12 bases between.

The V and J genes are TRBV6-6 and TRBJ2-1; 10 bases are shared with TRBD2. There are 13 residues in the CDR3. With V trimmed by 8 bases and J by 5 bases, 3 bases remained unmatched. Germline assignment: CDR1 MNHNY and CDR2 SVGAGI (reference sequence). Here the CDR3 reads CASQGLANNEQFF. The DNA of the CDR3 is TGTGCCAGCCAGGGACTAGCGAACAATGAGCAGTTCTTC.